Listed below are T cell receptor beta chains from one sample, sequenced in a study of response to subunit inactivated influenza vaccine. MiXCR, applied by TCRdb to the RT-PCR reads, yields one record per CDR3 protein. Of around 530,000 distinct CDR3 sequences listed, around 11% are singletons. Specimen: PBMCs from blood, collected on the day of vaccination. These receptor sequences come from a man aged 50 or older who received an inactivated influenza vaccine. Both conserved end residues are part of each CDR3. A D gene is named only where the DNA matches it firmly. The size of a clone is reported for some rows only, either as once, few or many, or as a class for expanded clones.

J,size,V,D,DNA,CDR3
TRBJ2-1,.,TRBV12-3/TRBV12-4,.,TGTGCCAGCAGTTTTGCGGCATTCAATGAGCAGTTCTTC,CASSFAAFNEQFF
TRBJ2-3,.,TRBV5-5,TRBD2,TGTGCCAGCAGCCCGTGGCTAGCGGGAAGCGCAGATACGCAGTATTTT,CASSPWLAGSADTQYF
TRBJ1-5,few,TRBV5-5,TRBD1,TGTGCCAGCAGCTTGGCCGGGACAGGGGGCGGTAGCAATCAGCCCCAGCATTTT,CASSLAGTGGGSNQPQHF
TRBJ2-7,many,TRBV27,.,TGTGCCAGCAGTTTAATGGGGGTCGGTGTGGGAGAGCAGTACTTC,CASSLMGVGVGEQYF
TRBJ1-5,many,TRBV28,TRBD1,TGTGCCAGCAGTTTGGGACAGGGTCTCTATAGCAATCAGCCCCAGCATTTT,CASSLGQGLYSNQPQHF
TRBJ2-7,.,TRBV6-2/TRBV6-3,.,TGTACCAGCAGTAAGACCGGGCCGGTCAACAACTACGAGCAGTACTTC,CTSSKTGPVNNYEQYF
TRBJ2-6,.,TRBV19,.,TGTGCCAGTAGTATAATGTGGGGCGGCCCAAGCGCTCTGGCTGGGGCCAACGTCCTGACTTTC,CASSIMWGGPSALAGANVLTF
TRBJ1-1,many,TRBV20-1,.,TGCAGTGCCTGGAGCCAGGGACGGACTGAAGCTTTCTTT,CSAWSQGRTEAFF
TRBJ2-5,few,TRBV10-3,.,TGTGCCACCACTGTTGGGGATGAGACCCAGTACTTC,CATTVGDETQYF
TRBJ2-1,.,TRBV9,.,TGTGCCAGCAGCGTAGGGCAGGGGTACCACAATGAGCAGTTCTTC,CASSVGQGYHNEQFF
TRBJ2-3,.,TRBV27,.,TGTGCCAGCAAAGCCCTGGGGGGCACAGATACGCAGTATTTT,CASKALGGTDTQYF
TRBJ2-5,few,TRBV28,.,TGTGCCAGCAGTTCGCTGCCGATAGCCCAAGAGACCCAGTACTTC,CASSSLPIAQETQYF
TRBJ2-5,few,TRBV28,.,TGTGCCAGCAAGAGGATAGAGACCCAGTACTTC,CASKRIETQYF
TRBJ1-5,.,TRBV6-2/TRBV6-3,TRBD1,TGTGCCAGCAGCTTCGGACAGGGGTATCAGCCCCAGCATTTT,CASSFGQGYQPQHF
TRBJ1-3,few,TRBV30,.,TGTGCCTGGAAGGCCAGGGGAACTGGAAACACCATATATTTT,CAWKARGTGNTIYF
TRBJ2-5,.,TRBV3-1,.,TGTGCCAGCAGCCAAAGAGGGGTCCAGTACTTC,CASSQRGVQYF
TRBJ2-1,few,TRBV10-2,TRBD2,TGCGCCAGCAGTGAGTCGAACGGGAGGTGGTTCTTC,CASSESNGRWFF
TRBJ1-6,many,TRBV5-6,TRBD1,TGTGCCAGCAGCTTGAGAGACAGGGGGAATTCACCCCTCCACTTT,CASSLRDRGNSPLHF
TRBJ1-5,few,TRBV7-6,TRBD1,TGTGCCAGCAGCGAGGGACAGGACAATCAGCCCCAGCATTTT,CASSEGQDNQPQHF
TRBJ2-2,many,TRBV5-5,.,TGTGCCAGCAGCTTGTTGCCGGGCTTAACTAACACCGGGGAGCTGTTTTTT,CASSLLPGLTNTGELFF
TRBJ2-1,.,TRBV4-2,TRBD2,TGTGCCAGCAGCCAAGGGAGTAGCGGGAGGCCCTATGAGCAGTTCTTC,CASSQGSSGRPYEQFF
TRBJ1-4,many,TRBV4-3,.,TGCGCCAGCAGCCAAGATCAGGCAGCGGTGGGCGAAAAACTGTTTTTT,CASSQDQAAVGEKLFF
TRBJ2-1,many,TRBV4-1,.,TGCGCCAGCAGCTCCCTATATCACAAAGAGCAGTTCTTC,CASSSLYHKEQFF
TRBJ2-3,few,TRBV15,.,TGTGCCACCAGCAGAGATAAAGGAGATACGCAGTATTTT,CATSRDKGDTQYF
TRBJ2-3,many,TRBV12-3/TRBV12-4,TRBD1,TGTGCCAGCGCTACCGGGACAGGGGAGCTAGATACGCAGTATTTT,CASATGTGELDTQYF
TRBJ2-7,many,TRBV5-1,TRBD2,TGTGCCAGCAGTCCCGGGGGGACCTACGAGCAGTACTTC,CASSPGGTYEQYF
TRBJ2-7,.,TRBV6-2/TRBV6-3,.,TGTGCCAGCAGTTACTCGAGCAGGGGGGACTACGAGCAGTACTTC,CASSYSSRGDYEQYF
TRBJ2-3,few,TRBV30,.,TGTGCCTGGGCCACCGGAACAGGCGGCACAGATACGCAGTATTTT,CAWATGTGGTDTQYF
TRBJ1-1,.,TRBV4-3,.,TGCGCCAGCAGCCAAGACGTGGACTCTACTGAAGCTTTCTTT,CASSQDVDSTEAFF
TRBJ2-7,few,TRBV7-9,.,TGTGCCAGCAGCTTAGGCCCCCACGACTCCTACGAGCAGTACTTC,CASSLGPHDSYEQYF
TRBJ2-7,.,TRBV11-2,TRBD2,TGTGCCAGCAGCTTAGTTGGGACTAGCGGGGGGCTGGCCTACGAGCAGTACTTC,CASSLVGTSGGLAYEQYF
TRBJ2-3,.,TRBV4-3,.,TGCGCCAGCAGCCAAAGGGACGGGGGCAGGGATACGCAGTATTTT,CASSQRDGGRDTQYF
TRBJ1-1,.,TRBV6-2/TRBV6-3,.,TGTGCCAGCAGTTACTCGTCAGTCACTGAAGCTTTCTTT,CASSYSSVTEAFF
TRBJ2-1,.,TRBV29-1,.,TGCAGCTCCGGCGTCAGCGGCTCCTACAATGAGCAGTTCTTC,CSSGVSGSYNEQFF
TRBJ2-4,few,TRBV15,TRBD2,TGTGCCACCAGCAGCACGGGACTAGCGGGGACAACACTAGCCAAAAACATTCAGTACTTC,CATSSTGLAGTTLAKNIQYF
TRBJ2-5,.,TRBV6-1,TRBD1,TGTGCCAGTGCCCGGACAGGGAAGTTGTACCAAGAGACCCAGTACTTC,CASARTGKLYQETQYF
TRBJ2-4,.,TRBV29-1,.,TGCAGCGTTGTGAGCGGCGTAGCCAAAAACATTCAGTACTTC,CSVVSGVAKNIQYF
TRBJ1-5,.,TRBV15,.,TGTGCCACGGCACAGGGAACCGGACAGCCCCAGCATTTT,CATAQGTGQPQHF
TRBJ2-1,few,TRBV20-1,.,TGCAGCAACGGACGCGCTAACTACAATGAGCAGTTCTTC,CSNGRANYNEQFF